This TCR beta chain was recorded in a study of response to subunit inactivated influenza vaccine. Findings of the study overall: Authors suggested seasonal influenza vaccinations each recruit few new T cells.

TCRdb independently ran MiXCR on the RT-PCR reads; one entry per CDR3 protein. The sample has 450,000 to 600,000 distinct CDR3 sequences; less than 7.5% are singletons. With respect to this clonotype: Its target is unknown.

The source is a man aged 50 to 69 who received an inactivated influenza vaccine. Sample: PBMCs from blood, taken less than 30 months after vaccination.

The CDR3 is CASSYSPTRETQYF. In DNA, the CDR3 is TGTGCCAGCAGTTACTCTCCTACCCGGGAGACCCAGTACTTC. This chain uses TRBV6-5 with TRBJ2-5; D unresolved. Trimming took off 0 bases at V and 5 bases at J, with 10 bases between the two ends. From germline, CDR1 is MNHEY and CDR2 SVGAGI. The CDR3 is 14 residues long.